Below are 10 T cell receptor beta chains sequenced from a single sample in a study of human CD8 memory T cell subsets. Making the TCR beta libraries relied on UMI-labeled 5' RACE. In TCRdb, the 5' RACE reads were re-called with MiXCR into one record per CDR3 protein. The sample contains roughly 8,300 distinct CDR3 sequences, around 4% of which appear only once. Specimen: CD8+ T cells from PBMCs. The receptors come from a human donor in good health.

The chain has TRBV5-6 and TRBJ2-1, with D perhaps matching TRBD1 (5 bases). The germline gives CDR1 SGHDT, CDR2 YYEEEE. This CDR3 region has 15 residues. V lost 2 bases, J lost 3 bases, and 12 bases lay in between. CDR3 amino acids: CASSFTGPGYNEQFF. In DNA form, the CDR3 reads TGTGCCAGCAGCTTTACAGGACCGGGCTACAATGAGCAGTTCTTC.

This clonotype was recorded many times. The gene calls are TRBV7-6 and TRBJ1-4; no definite D call. The CDR3 totals 14 residues. The V gene lost 1 base and the J gene lost 8 bases, with 11 bases spanning the gap. Germline CDR1 SGHVS, CDR2 FNYEAQ. This CDR3 reads CASSLEGPREKLFF. The CDR3, as DNA: TGTGCCAGCAGCTTAGAAGGGCCTCGAGAAAAACTGTTTTTT.

This clonotype was seen only a few times. This rearrangement joins TRBV4-3 to TRBJ2-7; the D call may be TRBD1 or TRBD2 (5 bases each). The V end lost 4 bases, the J end lost 2 bases, and 15 bases lay between the germline ends. Germline V CDR1 and CDR2: LGHNA, YSLEER. The CDR3 has 15 amino acids. CDR3 sequence: CASSPQYGGPYEQYF. CDR3 bases: TGCGCCAGCAGCCCCCAGTATGGGGGTCCCTACGAGCAGTACTTC.

This clonotype has ten or more counts. The gene calls are TRBV6-6 and TRBJ1-5, with D hard to call. Germline CDR1 MNHNY, CDR2 SVGAGI (reference sequence). Trimming shortened V by 0 bases and J by 1 base, and 7 bases separated the two germline ends. This CDR3 is 15 amino acids long. CDR3 sequence (DNA): TGTGCCAGCAGTTACTCGTCGGGGAGCAATCAGCCCCAGCATTTT. Protein product: CASSYSSGSNQPQHF.

This clonotype was seen ten or more times. V gene TRBV6-1 combines with J gene TRBJ2-3; 9 bases are shared with TRBD1. The V and J ends lost 2 bases and 6 bases, in that order; junction bases with no gene match: 9. Germline-derived CDR1 and CDR2 are MNHNS and SASEGT. The CDR3 consists of 16 residues. CDR3 protein: CASSENPGQGGDTQYF. In DNA, the CDR3 is TGTGCCAGCAGTGAAAATCCGGGACAGGGAGGCGATACGCAGTATTTT.

In its sample, this clonotype was seen a few times. The J gene is TRBJ1-2, the V gene TRBV4-3; 10 bases agree with TRBD1. The V and J ends lost 4 bases and 4 bases, in that order; junction bases with no gene match: 6. CDR3 length: 15 amino acids. Germline assignment: CDR1 LGHNA and CDR2 YSLEER. The CDR3 DNA reads as TGCGCCAGCAGCCCTGGACAGGGGGACTTCTATGGCTACACCTTC. Protein: CASSPGQGDFYGYTF.

At least ten counts were recorded for this clonotype. The chain is built from TRBV21-1 and TRBJ1-5. TRBV21-1 has pseudogene status. The CDR3 has 15 amino acids. The chain's CDR3 is CASSNRPYSNQPQHF. The CDR3 DNA reads TGTGCCAGCAGCAATAGACCATATAGCAATCAGCCCCAGCATTTT.

This clonotype is medium-sized in the sample. This CDR3 reads CASSYSTQGIETQYF. The CDR3 DNA is TGTGCCAGCAGTTACTCAACACAGGGGATAGAGACCCAGTACTTC. The rearrangement links TRBV6-6 to TRBJ2-5; the match to TRBD1 covers 7 bases. This CDR3 has 15 residues. Losses at the gene ends were 0 bases for V and 4 bases for J; bases not matched to a gene: 5. Germline V gene data show CDR1 as MNHNY and CDR2 as SVGAGI (reference sequence).

This clonotype appeared many times. The chain joins TRBV7-9 to TRBJ1-1; D gene uncertain. There are 11 residues in the CDR3. The germline V gene encodes CDR1 SEHNR and CDR2 FQNEAQ (reference sequence). Trimming stripped 2 bases from V and 5 bases from J, with 3 bases between. CDR3 loop: CASSLKTEAFF. The CDR3 DNA is TGTGCCAGCAGCTTAAAAACTGAAGCTTTCTTT.

This clonotype has ten or more counts. The chain recombines TRBV6-6 with TRBJ1-5; TRBD1 is a possible D gene (6 bases). V was trimmed by 6 bases and J by 5 bases, leaving 17 bases between them. The CDR3 spans 15 residues. Germline CDR1 and CDR2: MNHNY and SVGAGI (reference sequence). This CDR3 reads CASSWTVEGDQPQHF. Here the CDR3 DNA reads TGTGCCAGCAGCTGGACAGTCGAGGGGGATCAGCCCCAGCATTTT.